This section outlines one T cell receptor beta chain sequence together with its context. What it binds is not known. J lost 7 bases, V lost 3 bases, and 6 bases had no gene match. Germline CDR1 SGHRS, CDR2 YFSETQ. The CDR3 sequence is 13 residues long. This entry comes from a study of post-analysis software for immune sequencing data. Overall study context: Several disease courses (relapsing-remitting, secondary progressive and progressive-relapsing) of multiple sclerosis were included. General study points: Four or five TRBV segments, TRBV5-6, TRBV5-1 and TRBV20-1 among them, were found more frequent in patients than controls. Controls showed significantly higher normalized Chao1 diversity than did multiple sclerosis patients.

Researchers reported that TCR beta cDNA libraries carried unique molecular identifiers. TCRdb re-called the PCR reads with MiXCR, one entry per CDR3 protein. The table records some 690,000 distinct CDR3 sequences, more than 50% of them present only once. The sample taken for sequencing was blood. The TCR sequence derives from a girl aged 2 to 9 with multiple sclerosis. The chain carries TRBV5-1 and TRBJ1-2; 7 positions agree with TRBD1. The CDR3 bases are TGCGCCAGCAGCTCTGACAGGGACTGTGGCTACACCTTC. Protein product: CASSSDRDCGYTF. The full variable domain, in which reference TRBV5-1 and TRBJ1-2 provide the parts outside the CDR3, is KAGVTQTPRYLIKTRGQQVTLSCSPISGHRSVSWYQQTPGQGLQFLFEYFSETQRNKGNFPGRFSGRQFSNSRSEMNVSTLELGDSALYLCASSSDRDCGYTFGSGTRLTVV.